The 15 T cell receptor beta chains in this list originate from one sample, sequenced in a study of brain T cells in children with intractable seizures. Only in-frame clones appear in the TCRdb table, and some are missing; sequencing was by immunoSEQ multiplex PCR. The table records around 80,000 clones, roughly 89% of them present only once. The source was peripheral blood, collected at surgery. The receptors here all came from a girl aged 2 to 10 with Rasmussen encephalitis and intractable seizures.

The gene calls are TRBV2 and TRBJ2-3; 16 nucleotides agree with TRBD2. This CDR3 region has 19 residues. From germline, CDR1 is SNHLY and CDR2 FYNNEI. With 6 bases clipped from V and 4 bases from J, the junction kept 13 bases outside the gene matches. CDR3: CASRTLGLAGGQGSDTQYF. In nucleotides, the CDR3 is TGTGCCAGCAGGACCTTGGGACTAGCGGGGGGGCAAGGGTCAGATACGCAGTATTTT.

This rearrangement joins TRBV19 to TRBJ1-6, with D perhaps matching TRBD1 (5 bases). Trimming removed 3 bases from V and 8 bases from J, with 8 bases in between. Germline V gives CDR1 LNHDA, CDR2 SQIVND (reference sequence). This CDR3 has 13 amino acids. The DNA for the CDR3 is TGTGCCAGTAGTATTATGGGGGATTCACCCCTCCACTTT. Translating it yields CASSIMGDSPLHF. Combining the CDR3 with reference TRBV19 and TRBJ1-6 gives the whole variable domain DGGITQSPKYLFRKEGQNVTLSCEQNLNHDAMYWYRQDPGQGLRLIYYSQIVNDFQKGDIAEGYSVSREKKESFPLTVTSAQKNPTAFYLCASSIMGDSPLHFGNGTRLTVT.

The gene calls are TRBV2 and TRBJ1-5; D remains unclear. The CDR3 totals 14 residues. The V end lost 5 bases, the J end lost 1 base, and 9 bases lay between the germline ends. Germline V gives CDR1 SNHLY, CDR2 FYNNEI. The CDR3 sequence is CASSWGRSNQPQHF. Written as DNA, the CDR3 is TGTGCCAGCAGTTGGGGTCGAAGCAATCAGCCCCAGCATTTT.

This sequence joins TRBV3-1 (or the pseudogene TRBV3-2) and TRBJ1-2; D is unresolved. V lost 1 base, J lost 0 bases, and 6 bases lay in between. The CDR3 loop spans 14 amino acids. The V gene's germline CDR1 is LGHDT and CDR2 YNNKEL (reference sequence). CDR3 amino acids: CASSQGGANYGYTF. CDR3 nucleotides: TGTGCCAGCAGCCAAGGTGGAGCTAACTATGGCTACACCTTC.

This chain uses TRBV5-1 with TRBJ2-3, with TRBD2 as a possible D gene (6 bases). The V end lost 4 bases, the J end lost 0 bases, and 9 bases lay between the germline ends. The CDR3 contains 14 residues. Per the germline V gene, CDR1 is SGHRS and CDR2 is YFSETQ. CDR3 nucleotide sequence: TGCGCCAGCAGCCGGGACTTTAGCACAGATACGCAGTATTTT. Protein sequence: CASSRDFSTDTQYF.

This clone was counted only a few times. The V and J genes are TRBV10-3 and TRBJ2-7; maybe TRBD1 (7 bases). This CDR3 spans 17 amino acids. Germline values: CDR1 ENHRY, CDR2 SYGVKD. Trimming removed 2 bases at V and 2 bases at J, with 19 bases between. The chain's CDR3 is CAISEPRGGTATYEQYF. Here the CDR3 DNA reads TGTGCCATCAGTGAGCCTCGAGGCGGGACAGCGACCTACGAGCAGTACTTC.

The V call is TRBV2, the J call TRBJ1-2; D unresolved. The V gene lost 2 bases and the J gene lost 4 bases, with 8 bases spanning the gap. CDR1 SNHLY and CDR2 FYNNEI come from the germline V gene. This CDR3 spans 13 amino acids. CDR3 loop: CASSEQVLYGYTF. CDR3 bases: TGTGCCAGCAGTGAACAGGTCCTCTATGGCTACACCTTC. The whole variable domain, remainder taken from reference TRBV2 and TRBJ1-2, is EPEVTQTPSHQVTQMGQEVILRCVPISNHLYFYWYRQILGQKVEFLVSFYNNEISEKSEIFDDQFSVERPDGSNFTLKIRSTKLEDSAMYFCASSEQVLYGYTFGSGTRLTVV.

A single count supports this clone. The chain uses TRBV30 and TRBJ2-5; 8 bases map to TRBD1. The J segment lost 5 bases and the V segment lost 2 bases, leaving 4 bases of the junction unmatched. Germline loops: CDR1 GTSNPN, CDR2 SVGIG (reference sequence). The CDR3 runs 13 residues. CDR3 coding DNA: TGTGCCTGGAGTACAGGGGGGAGGGAGACCCAGTACTTC. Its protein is CAWSTGGRETQYF.

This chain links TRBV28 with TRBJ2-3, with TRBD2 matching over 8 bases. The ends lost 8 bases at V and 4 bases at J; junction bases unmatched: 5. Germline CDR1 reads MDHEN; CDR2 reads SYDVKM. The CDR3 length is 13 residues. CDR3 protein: CASSPGGADTQYF. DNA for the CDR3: TGTGCCAGCTCTCCGGGGGGGGCAGATACGCAGTATTTT.

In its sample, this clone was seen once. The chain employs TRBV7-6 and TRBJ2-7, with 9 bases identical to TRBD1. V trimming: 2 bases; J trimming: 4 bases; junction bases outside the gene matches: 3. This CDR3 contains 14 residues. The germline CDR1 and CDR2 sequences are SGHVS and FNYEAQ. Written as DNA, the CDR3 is TGTGCCAGCAGCTTACAACAGGGGGCGTACGAGCAGTACTTC. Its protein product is CASSLQQGAYEQYF.

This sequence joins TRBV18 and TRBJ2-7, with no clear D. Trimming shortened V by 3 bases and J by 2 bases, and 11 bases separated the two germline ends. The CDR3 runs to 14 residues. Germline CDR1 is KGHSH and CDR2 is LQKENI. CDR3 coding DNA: TGTGCCAGCTCACCGTCTCCTTCACCCTACGAGCAGTACTTC. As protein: CASSPSPSPYEQYF.

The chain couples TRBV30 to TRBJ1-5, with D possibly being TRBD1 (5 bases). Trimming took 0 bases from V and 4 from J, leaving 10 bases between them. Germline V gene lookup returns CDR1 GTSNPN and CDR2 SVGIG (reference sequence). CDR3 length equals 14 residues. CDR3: CAWSVGVDNQPQHF. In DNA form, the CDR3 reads TGTGCCTGGAGTGTAGGGGTCGATAATCAGCCCCAGCATTTT.

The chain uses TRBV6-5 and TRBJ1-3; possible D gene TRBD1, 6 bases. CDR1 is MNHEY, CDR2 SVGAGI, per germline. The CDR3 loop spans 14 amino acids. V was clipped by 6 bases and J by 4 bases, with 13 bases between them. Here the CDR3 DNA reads TGTGCCAGCAGGCTGACAGGACCGGGAAACACCATATATTTT. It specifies CASRLTGPGNTIYF.

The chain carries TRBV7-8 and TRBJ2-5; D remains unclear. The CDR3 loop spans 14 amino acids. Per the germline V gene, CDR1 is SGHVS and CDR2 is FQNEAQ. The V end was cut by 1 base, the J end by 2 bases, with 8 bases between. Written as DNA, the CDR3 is TGTGCCAGCAGCTTAGGACTGGGACAAGAGACCCAGTACTTC. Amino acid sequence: CASSLGLGQETQYF.

The DNA for the CDR3 is TGTGCCACCAGTTGGAAGCTATTGGTGGATACGCAGTATTTT. Protein: CATSWKLLVDTQYF. The genes are TRBV24-1 and TRBJ2-3, with unresolved D. Trimming took 6 bases from V and 6 from J, leaving 15 bases between them. This CDR3 is 14 amino acids long. Germline V CDR1 and CDR2: KGHDR, SFDVKD.